The rows below give T cell receptor beta chains drawn from one sample of a study of T cells in localized non-small cell lung cancer. Here immunoSEQ multiplex PCR was the method, and the copy in TCRdb shows in-frame clones only, minus some. The table includes tens of thousands of clones, 87% detected once. Source: peripheral blood mononuclear cells, taken before any cancer treatment. These receptors all stem from a man aged 35 to 69 with stage III lung adenocarcinoma. Each CDR3 is given with its conserved first and last residue. The D gene is left open where the match is weak. Some rows have no size entry. The others give once, few or many, or a class for an expanded clone.

abundance: NA; d_gene: NA; v_gene: TRBV7-9; j_gene: TRBJ2-5; CDR3aa: CASSLQGSGETQYF; CDR3nt: TGTGCCAGCAGCTTACAGGGTAGTGGAGAGACCCAGTACTTC
abundance: NA; d_gene: NA; v_gene: TRBV28; j_gene: TRBJ1-3; CDR3aa: CASSLNWGGAGAGNTIYF; CDR3nt: TGTGCCAGCAGTTTAAATTGGGGTGGGGCAGGGGCTGGAAACACCATATATTTT
abundance: NA; d_gene: NA; v_gene: TRBV19; j_gene: TRBJ1-2; CDR3aa: CASSMHFKVRDGYTF; CDR3nt: TGTGCCAGTAGTATGCACTTCAAGGTCAGGGACGGCTACACCTTC
abundance: NA; d_gene: NA; v_gene: TRBV19; j_gene: TRBJ2-6; CDR3aa: CASSMAEGGTGANVLTF; CDR3nt: TGTGCCAGTAGTATGGCGGAGGGCGGGACTGGGGCCAACGTCCTGACTTTC
abundance: NA; d_gene: NA; v_gene: TRBV5-6; j_gene: TRBJ1-2; CDR3aa: CASSLGPGDYGYTF; CDR3nt: TGTGCCAGCAGCTTGGGTCCAGGGGACTATGGCTACACCTTC
abundance: NA; d_gene: TRBD2; v_gene: TRBV6-5; j_gene: TRBJ2-5; CDR3aa: CASSYPPGLGKTQYF; CDR3nt: TGTGCCAGCAGTTACCCACCGGGACTAGGGAAGACCCAGTACTTC
abundance: NA; d_gene: NA; v_gene: TRBV11-2; j_gene: TRBJ2-3; CDR3aa: CASSYQGSNTQYF; CDR3nt: TGTGCCAGCAGCTATCAGGGTTCAAATACGCAGTATTTT
abundance: NA; d_gene: TRBD2; v_gene: TRBV7-9; j_gene: TRBJ2-5; CDR3aa: CASSASAGGRETQYF; CDR3nt: TGTGCCAGCAGCGCCTCGGCGGGGGGGCGAGAGACCCAGTACTTC
abundance: once; d_gene: TRBD2; v_gene: TRBV12-5; j_gene: TRBJ2-5; CDR3aa: CASGLRRGGLVYQETQYF; CDR3nt: TGTGCTAGTGGTTTGCGGCGGGGGGGCCTAGTGTACCAAGAGACCCAGTACTTC
abundance: NA; d_gene: NA; v_gene: TRBV7-2; j_gene: TRBJ1-2; CDR3aa: CASSPGDLYGYTF; CDR3nt: TGTGCCAGCAGCCCTGGCGATCTGTATGGCTACACCTTC
abundance: NA; d_gene: TRBD2; v_gene: TRBV7-2; j_gene: TRBJ2-7; CDR3aa: CASSLGLGREGEQYF; CDR3nt: TGTGCCAGCAGCTTAGGTCTTGGACGGGAGGGCGAGCAGTACTTC
abundance: few; d_gene: NA; v_gene: TRBV5-6; j_gene: TRBJ1-2; CDR3aa: CASSPPLGGFVANYGYTF; CDR3nt: TGTGCCAGCAGCCCACCCTTGGGGGGCTTCGTAGCTAACTATGGCTACACCTTC
abundance: NA; d_gene: NA; v_gene: TRBV7-6; j_gene: TRBJ1-4; CDR3aa: CASSLLGDGKLFF; CDR3nt: TGTGCCAGCAGCTTATTAGGGGATGGGAAACTGTTTTTT
abundance: NA; d_gene: TRBD1; v_gene: TRBV6-1; j_gene: TRBJ1-2; CDR3aa: CASSTGQGAAGYTF; CDR3nt: TGTGCCAGCAGTACGGGACAGGGGGCGGCTGGCTACACCTTC
abundance: NA; d_gene: NA; v_gene: TRBV6-6; j_gene: TRBJ1-6; CDR3aa: CASSPVHGRNNSPLHF; CDR3nt: TGTGCCAGCAGTCCTGTCCACGGGAGGAATAATTCACCCCTCCACTTT
abundance: NA; d_gene: NA; v_gene: TRBV6-5; j_gene: TRBJ1-5; CDR3aa: CASSYGTHSNQPQHF; CDR3nt: TGTGCCAGCAGTTACGGGACCCATAGCAATCAGCCCCAGCATTTT
abundance: NA; d_gene: TRBD2; v_gene: TRBV7-2; j_gene: TRBJ2-7; CDR3aa: CASSFRGGDPNYEQYF; CDR3nt: TGTGCCAGCAGCTTCCGCGGGGGGGACCCCAACTACGAGCAGTACTTC
abundance: NA; d_gene: TRBD2; v_gene: TRBV7-2; j_gene: TRBJ2-3; CDR3aa: CASSLSPGGAGTDTQYF; CDR3nt: TGTGCCAGCAGCCTCTCCCCCGGGGGGGCCGGCACAGATACGCAGTATTTT
abundance: NA; d_gene: TRBD2; v_gene: TRBV28; j_gene: TRBJ2-5; CDR3aa: CASIRGGQETQYF; CDR3nt: TGTGCCAGCATACGCGGGGGACAAGAGACCCAGTACTTC
abundance: NA; d_gene: TRBD2; v_gene: TRBV28; j_gene: TRBJ2-7; CDR3aa: CASRPTSGGSHEQYF; CDR3nt: TGTGCCAGCAGACCCACTAGCGGGGGTTCCCACGAGCAGTACTTC
abundance: NA; d_gene: TRBD1; v_gene: TRBV7-7; j_gene: TRBJ2-1; CDR3aa: CASSLDRQGNEQFF; CDR3nt: TGTGCTAGCAGCCTCGATAGACAGGGCAATGAGCAGTTCTTC
abundance: NA; d_gene: TRBD1; v_gene: TRBV2; j_gene: TRBJ2-7; CDR3aa: CASRRGGTGVPEQYF; CDR3nt: TGTGCCAGCAGGAGAGGGGGGACAGGGGTTCCGGAGCAGTACTTC